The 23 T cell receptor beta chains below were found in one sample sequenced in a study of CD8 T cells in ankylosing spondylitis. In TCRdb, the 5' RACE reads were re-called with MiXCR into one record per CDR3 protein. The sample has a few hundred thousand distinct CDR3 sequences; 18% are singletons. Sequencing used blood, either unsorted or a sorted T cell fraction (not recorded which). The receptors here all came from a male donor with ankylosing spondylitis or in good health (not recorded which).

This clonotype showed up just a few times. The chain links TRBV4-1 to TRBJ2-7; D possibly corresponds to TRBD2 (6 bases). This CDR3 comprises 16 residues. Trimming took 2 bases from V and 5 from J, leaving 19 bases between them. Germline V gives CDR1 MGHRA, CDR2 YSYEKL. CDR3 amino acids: CASSQSWGRPGHEQYF. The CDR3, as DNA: TGCGCCAGCAGCCAAAGCTGGGGGAGGCCGGGGCACGAGCAGTACTTC.

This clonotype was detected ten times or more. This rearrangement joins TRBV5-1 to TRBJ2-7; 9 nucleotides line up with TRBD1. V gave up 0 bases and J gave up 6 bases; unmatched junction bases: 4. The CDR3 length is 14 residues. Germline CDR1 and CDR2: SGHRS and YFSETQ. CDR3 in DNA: TGCGCCAGCAGCTTGGGGGGACAGGGAACCGAGCAGTACTTC. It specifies CASSLGGQGTEQYF.

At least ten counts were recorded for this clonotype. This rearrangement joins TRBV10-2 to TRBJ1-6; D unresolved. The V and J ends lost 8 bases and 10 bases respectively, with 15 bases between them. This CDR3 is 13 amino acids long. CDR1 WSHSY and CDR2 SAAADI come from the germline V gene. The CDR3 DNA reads TGCGCCAGCGCTAGCATCGTCGACTCACCCCTCCACTTT. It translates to CASASIVDSPLHF.

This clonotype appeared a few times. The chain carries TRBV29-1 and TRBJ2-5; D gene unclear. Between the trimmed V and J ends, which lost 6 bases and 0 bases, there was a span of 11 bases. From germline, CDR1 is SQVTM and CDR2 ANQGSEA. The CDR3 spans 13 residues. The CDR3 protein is CSVVPQYQETQYF. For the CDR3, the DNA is TGCAGCGTCGTGCCACAGTACCAAGAGACCCAGTACTTC.

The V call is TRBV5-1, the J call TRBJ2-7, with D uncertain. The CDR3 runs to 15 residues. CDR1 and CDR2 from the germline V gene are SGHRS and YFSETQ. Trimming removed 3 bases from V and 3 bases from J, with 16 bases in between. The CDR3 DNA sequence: TGCGCCAGCAGCTATCAAGACCTCAGCGACTACGAGCAGTACTTC. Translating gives CASSYQDLSDYEQYF.

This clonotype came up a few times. The CDR3 region is CAWSVPGAVGYEQYF. The CDR3 nucleotides are TGTGCCTGGAGTGTACCGGGGGCCGTGGGCTACGAGCAGTACTTC. The chain links TRBV30 to TRBJ2-7, with D perhaps TRBD1 or TRBD2 (6 bases each). CDR1 and CDR2 from the germline V gene are GTSNPN and SVGIG (reference sequence). Deletions cut 0 bases from V and 3 bases from J, with 15 bases between. The CDR3 has 15 residues. Combining the CDR3 with reference TRBV30 and TRBJ2-7 gives the whole variable domain SQTIHQWPATLVQPVGSPLSLECTVEGTSNPNLYWYRQAAGRGLQLLFYSVGIGQISSEVPQNLSASRPQDRQFILSSKKLLLSDSGFYLCAWSVPGAVGYEQYFGPGTRLTVT.

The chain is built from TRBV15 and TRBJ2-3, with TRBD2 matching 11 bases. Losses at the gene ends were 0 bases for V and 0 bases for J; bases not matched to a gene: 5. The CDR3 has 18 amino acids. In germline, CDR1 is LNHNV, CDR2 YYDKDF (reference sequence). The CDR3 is CATSRDRRTSGSTDTQYF. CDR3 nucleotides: TGTGCCACCAGCAGAGATAGGCGGACTAGCGGGAGCACAGATACGCAGTATTTT.

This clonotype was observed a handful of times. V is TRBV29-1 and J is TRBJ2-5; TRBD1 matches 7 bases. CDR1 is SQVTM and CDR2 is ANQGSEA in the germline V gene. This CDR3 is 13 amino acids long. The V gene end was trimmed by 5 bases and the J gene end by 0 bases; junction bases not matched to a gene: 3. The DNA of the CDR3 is TGCAGCGTTCCGGACAGGTACCAAGAGACCCAGTACTTC. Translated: CSVPDRYQETQYF. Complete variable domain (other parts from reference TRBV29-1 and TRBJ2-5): SAVISQKPSRDICQRGTSLTIQCQVDSQVTMMFWYRQQPGQSLTLIATANQGSEATYESGFVIDKFPISRPNLTFSTLTVSNMSPEDSSIYLCSVPDRYQETQYFGPGTRLLVL.

CDR3 amino acids: CASSLLAGVEQFF. CDR3 nucleotides: TGTGCCAGCAGTTTGCTAGCGGGAGTTGAGCAGTTCTTC. This chain links TRBV12-3 or TRBV12-4 with TRBJ2-1; 10 bases are shared with TRBD2. The CDR3 consists of 13 residues. V shed 3 bases, J shed 9 bases, and the junction held 2 bases outside the gene matches.

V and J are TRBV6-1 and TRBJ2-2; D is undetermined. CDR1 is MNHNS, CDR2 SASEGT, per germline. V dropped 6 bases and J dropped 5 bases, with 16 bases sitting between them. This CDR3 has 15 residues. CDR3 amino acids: CASRPRARVTGELFF. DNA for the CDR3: TGTGCCAGCAGACCTAGGGCACGAGTTACCGGGGAGCTGTTTTTT.

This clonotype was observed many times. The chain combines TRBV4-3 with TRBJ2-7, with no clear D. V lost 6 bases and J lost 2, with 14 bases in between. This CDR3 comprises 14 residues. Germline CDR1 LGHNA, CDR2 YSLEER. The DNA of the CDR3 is TGCGCCAGCAGTACCGGGCGAGCTACCTACGAGCAGTACTTC. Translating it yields CASSTGRATYEQYF.

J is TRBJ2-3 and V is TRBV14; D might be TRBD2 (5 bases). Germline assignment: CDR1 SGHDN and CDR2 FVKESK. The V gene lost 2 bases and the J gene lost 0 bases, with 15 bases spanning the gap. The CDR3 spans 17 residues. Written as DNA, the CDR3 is TGTGCCAGCAGCCAATTCGGGCTAGCTCGTAGCACAGATACGCAGTATTTT. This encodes CASSQFGLARSTDTQYF.

The CDR3 reads CASSPGLAGTTDTQYF. CDR3 DNA sequence: TGTGCCAGCAGTCCGGGACTAGCGGGAACCACAGATACGCAGTATTTT. The V gene is TRBV12-3 or TRBV12-4, the J gene TRBJ2-3; 13 bases are a match to TRBD2. The CDR3 extends over 16 amino acids. V lost 5 bases to trimming and J lost 2 bases; unmatched junction nucleotides: 4.

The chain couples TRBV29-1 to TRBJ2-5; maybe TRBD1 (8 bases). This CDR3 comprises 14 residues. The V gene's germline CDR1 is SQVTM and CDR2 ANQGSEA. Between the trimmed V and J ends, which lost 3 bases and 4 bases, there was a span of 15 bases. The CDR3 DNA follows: TGCAGCGTTGAGGCTACAGGGGGGGGAGAGACCCAGTACTTC. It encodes CSVEATGGGETQYF.

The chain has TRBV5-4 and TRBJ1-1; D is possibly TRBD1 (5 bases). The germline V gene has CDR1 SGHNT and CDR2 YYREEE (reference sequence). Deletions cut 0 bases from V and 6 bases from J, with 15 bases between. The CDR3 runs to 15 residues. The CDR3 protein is CASSLGGTTLAEAFF. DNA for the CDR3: TGTGCCAGCAGCTTGGGAGGGACGACGTTGGCTGAAGCTTTCTTT.

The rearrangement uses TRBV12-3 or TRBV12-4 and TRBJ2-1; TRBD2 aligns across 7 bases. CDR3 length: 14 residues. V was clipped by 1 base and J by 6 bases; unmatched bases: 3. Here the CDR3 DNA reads TGTGCCAGCAGTTTAGGGGGGGGGAGCAATGAGCAGTTCTTC. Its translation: CASSLGGGSNEQFF.

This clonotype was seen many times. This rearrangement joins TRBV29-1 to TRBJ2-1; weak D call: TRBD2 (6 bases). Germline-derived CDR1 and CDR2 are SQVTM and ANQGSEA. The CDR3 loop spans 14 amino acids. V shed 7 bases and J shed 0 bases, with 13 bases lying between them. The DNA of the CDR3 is TGCAGCGCCCCTGGGACTTACTCCTACAATGAGCAGTTCTTC. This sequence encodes CSAPGTYSYNEQFF.

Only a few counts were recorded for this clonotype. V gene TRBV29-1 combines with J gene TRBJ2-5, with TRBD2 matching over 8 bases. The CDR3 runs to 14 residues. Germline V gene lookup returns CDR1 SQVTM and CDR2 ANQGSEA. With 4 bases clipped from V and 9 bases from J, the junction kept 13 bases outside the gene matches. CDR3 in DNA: TGCAGCGTTGTTCGGGAGGGCCCTGAAGATCCCCAGTACTTC. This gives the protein CSVVREGPEDPQYF.

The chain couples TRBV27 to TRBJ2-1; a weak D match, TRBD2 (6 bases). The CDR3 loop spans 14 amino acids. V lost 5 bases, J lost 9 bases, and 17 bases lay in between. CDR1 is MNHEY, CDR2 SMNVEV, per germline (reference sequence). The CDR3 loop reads CASSPGLPSGEQFF. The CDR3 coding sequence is TGTGCCAGCAGTCCGGGACTTCCCTCCGGTGAGCAGTTCTTC.

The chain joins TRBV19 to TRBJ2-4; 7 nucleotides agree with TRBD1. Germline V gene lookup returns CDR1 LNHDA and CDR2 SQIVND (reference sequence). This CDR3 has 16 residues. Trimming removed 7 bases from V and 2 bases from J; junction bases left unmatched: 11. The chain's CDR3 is CASMTGNYGTKNIQYF. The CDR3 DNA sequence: TGTGCCAGTATGACAGGGAACTATGGGACCAAAAACATTCAGTACTTC.

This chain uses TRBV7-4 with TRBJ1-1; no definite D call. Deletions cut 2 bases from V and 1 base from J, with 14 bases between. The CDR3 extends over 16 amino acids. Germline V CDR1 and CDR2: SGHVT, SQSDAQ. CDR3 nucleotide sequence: TGTGCCAGCAGCTTAAGGGCGCAGGATTCGAACACTGAAGCTTTCTTT. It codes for CASSLRAQDSNTEAFF.

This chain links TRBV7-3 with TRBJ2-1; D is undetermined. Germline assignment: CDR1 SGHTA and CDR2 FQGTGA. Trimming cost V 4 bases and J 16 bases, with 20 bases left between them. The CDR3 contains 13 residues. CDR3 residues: CASSSIGYNERFF. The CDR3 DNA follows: TGTGCCAGCAGCTCCATAGGCTACAATGAGCGTTTCTTC.

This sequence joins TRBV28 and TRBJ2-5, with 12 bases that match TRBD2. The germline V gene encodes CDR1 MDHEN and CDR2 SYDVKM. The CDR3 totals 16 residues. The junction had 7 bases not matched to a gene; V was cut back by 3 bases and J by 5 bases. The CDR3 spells CASSFYRLAGEETQYF. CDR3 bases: TGTGCCAGCAGTTTCTACAGACTAGCGGGAGAGGAGACCCAGTACTTC.